This T cell receptor (beta chain) was captured by sequencing in a study of blood T cell repertoires in COVID-19. In the study overall: In each case, the material was cDNA or gDNA derived from T cells, B-cell-depleted T cells, or PBMCs.

Germline V lookup: CDR1 SGHTA, CDR2 FQGNSA. V gave up 5 bases and J gave up 7 bases, with 14 bases separating them. This CDR3 region has 14 residues. Original data processing: Estimated nucleated cell counts came from reference gene primer amplification. The protocol was immunoSEQ multiplex PCR, while the TCRdb copy is restricted to in-frame clones and leaves out a portion. The DNA gave D and trimming, while V, J and clone size come from that table. The sample gives 65,000 to 75,000 clones, 87% of which show up once; around 29% is in the top ten. The sample consisted of peripheral blood. The V and J genes are TRBV7-2 and TRBJ1-4; D is perhaps TRBD1 (5 bases). This clonotype was sampled from a woman older than 75 with active or convalescent COVID-19. CDR3 sequence reads: CASSGVRRGEKLFF. CDR3 DNA sequence: TGTGCCAGCAGCGGTGTCCGGAGGGGTGAAAAACTGTTTTTT.